This T cell receptor (beta chain) is drawn from a study of early T cells in non-severe SARS-CoV-2 infection. This clonotype showed up many times. Each CDR3 protein gets one entry after TCRdb re-called the 5' RACE reads with MiXCR. Among around 57,000 distinct CDR3 sequences listed, about 9.9% were seen once. This TCR was sampled from an adult who was a healthcare worker with PCR-confirmed SARS-CoV-2 infection or an uninfected control (not recorded which). The sequencing input was whole blood.

For the CDR3, the DNA is TGTGCCAGCAGTTTACTCCCAGGGGCTAACTATGGCTACACCTTC. Protein sequence: CASSLLPGANYGYTF. The V call is TRBV28, the J call TRBJ1-2, with a tentative D call TRBD1 (6 bases). CDR1 MDHEN and CDR2 SYDVKM come from the germline V gene. V was trimmed by 2 bases and J by 0 bases, leaving 10 bases between them. There are 15 residues in the CDR3.